These 30 T cell receptor beta chains originate from one sample sequenced in a study of regulatory T cells in long-lasting Graves disease. iRepertoire HTBI primers and Arm-PCR of CDR3 regions built TCR beta libraries. TCRdb processed the multiplex PCR reads anew with MiXCR; each CDR3 protein has one entry. The sample holds roughly 450,000 distinct CDR3 sequences, roughly 22% seen once. This sample's time point: persistent/refractory GD, antithyroid drugs over 5 years with positive TRAb. From PBMCs, RNA was extracted and then used to make the TCR library. The sample here was peripheral blood mononuclear cells (PBMCs), taken when the disease was refractory, from a patient treated with antithyroid drugs. The receptors stem from a female donor with Graves disease.

The V gene is TRBV6-1, the J gene TRBJ2-7, with 7 bases matching TRBD1. The ends lost 8 bases at V and 2 bases at J; junction bases unmatched: 6. This CDR3 has 13 amino acids. Germline V gives CDR1 MNHNS, CDR2 SASEGT. The CDR3 spells CASGRGGAYEQYF. The CDR3 DNA sequence: TGTGCCAGCGGTAGAGGGGGCGCCTACGAGCAGTACTTC.

The chain is built from TRBV7-9 and TRBJ1-2; D perhaps matches TRBD1 (6 bases). The V end lost 7 bases, the J end lost 3 bases, and 9 bases lay between the germline ends. This CDR3 region has 12 residues. Germline CDR1 reads SEHNR; CDR2 reads FQNEAQ (reference sequence). CDR3 nucleotide sequence: TGTGCCAGCATACCAGGGGACTATGGCTACACCTTC. This translates into CASIPGDYGYTF. Together with reference TRBV7-9 and TRBJ1-2, the CDR3 gives the full variable domain: DTGVSQNPRHKITKRGQNVTFRCDPISEHNRLYWYRQTLGQGPEFLTYFQNEAQLEKSRLLSDRFSAERPKGSFSTLEIQRTEQGDSAMYLCASIPGDYGYTFGSGTRLTVV.

This clonotype turned up a few times. J is TRBJ2-5 and V is TRBV9; 7 nucleotides align to TRBD1. Per the germline V gene, CDR1 is SGDLS and CDR2 is YYNGEE. The CDR3 consists of 15 residues. The V segment lost 0 bases and the J segment 1 base; nucleotides outside the gene matches: 3. CDR3 amino acids: CASSVAGDSQETQYF. CDR3 in DNA: TGTGCCAGCAGCGTAGCAGGGGACAGCCAAGAGACCCAGTACTTC.

With regard to this clonotype: A much larger clone sits a single nucleotide away, making a read error possible. The rearrangement links TRBV13 to TRBJ2-7; 10 positions agree with TRBD2. This CDR3 has 17 amino acids. Germline V gives CDR1 PRHDT, CDR2 FYEKMQ (reference sequence). CDR3: CVSSLESGRAQNVEQYF. CDR3 DNA sequence: TGTGTCAGCAGCTTAGAAAGCGGGAGGGCCCAGAATGTCGAGCAGTACTTC.

This clonotype was detected a few times. The chain is built from TRBV19 and TRBJ1-1; 7 bases match TRBD1. The V segment lost 3 bases and the J segment 6 bases; nucleotides outside the gene matches: 10. Germline loops: CDR1 LNHDA, CDR2 SQIVND (reference sequence). The CDR3 is 15 amino acids. CDR3 loop: CASSMVNRGFAEAFF. In DNA, the CDR3 is TGTGCCAGTAGTATGGTGAACAGGGGATTTGCTGAAGCTTTCTTT. Variable domain in full (rest from reference TRBV19 and TRBJ1-1): DGGITQSPKYLFRKEGQNVTLSCEQNLNHDAMYWYRQDPGQGLRLIYYSQIVNDFQKGDIAEGYSVSREKKESFPLTVTSAQKNPTAFYLCASSMVNRGFAEAFFGQGTRLTVV.

This clonotype was found many times. The chain is built from TRBV28 and TRBJ2-7; D is perhaps TRBD1 (6 bases). There are 13 residues in the CDR3. V was trimmed by 4 bases and J by 3 bases, leaving 10 bases between them. The germline gives CDR1 MDHEN, CDR2 SYDVKM. The CDR3 DNA sequence: TGTGCCAGCAGTTCAGGGGCCGACTACGAGCAGTACTTC. Translating it yields CASSSGADYEQYF. Complete variable domain (other parts from reference TRBV28 and TRBJ2-7): DVKVTQSSRYLVKRTGEKVFLECVQDMDHENMFWYRQDPGLGLRLIYFSYDVKMKEKGDIPEGYSVSREKKERFSLILESASTNQTSMYLCASSSGADYEQYFGPGTRLTVT.

This clonotype occurred many times. The rearrangement links TRBV12-3 or TRBV12-4 to TRBJ1-5; no clear D gene. This CDR3 region has 14 residues. Trimming shortened V by 3 bases and J by 5 bases, and 11 bases separated the two germline ends. CDR3 sequence reads: CASSLGRVDQPQHF. As DNA, the CDR3 is TGTGCCAGCAGTTTGGGGAGGGTGGATCAGCCCCAGCATTTT.

This clonotype was detected only once. The rearrangement joins TRBV29-1 to TRBJ1-6, with 8 nucleotides matching TRBD1. The trim removed 6 bases at V and 9 bases at J, leaving 10 bases unmatched. Germline CDR1 and CDR2: SQVTM and ANQGSEA. CDR3 length: 14 amino acids. This chain's CDR3 is CSVATGTGPSPLHF. CDR3 bases: TGCAGCGTCGCAACCGGGACAGGCCCTTCACCCCTCCACTTT.

This clonotype was observed many times. The chain uses TRBV5-1 and TRBJ2-6; possibly TRBD2 for D (7 bases). This CDR3 contains 16 residues. Germline V lookup: CDR1 SGHRS, CDR2 YFSETQ. V was trimmed by 2 bases and J by 2 bases, leaving 11 bases between them. As DNA, the CDR3 is TGCGCCAGCAGCTTTGGCGGGGGCGCTGGGGCCAACGTCCTGACTTTC. Amino acids: CASSFGGGAGANVLTF.

On this clonotype itself: A clone one base away is much larger, so this may be a read error. This rearrangement joins TRBV6-1 to TRBJ2-7, with TRBD2 matching over 7 bases. The CDR3 is 14 amino acids. Germline loops: CDR1 MNHNS, CDR2 SASEGT. The CDR3 sequence: CASSDWGGEGEQCF. The CDR3 DNA sequence: TGTGCCAGCAGTGACTGGGGGGGTGAAGGCGAGCAGTGCTTC.

This sequence joins TRBV11-3 and TRBJ2-7, with D unclear. Germline assignment: CDR1 SGHNT and CDR2 YENEEA. The CDR3 spans 14 residues. V shed 4 bases and J shed 6 bases, with 16 bases lying between them. The CDR3 spells CASSSIDLIIEQYF. The CDR3 DNA sequence: TGTGCCAGCAGCTCGATCGACTTGATAATCGAGCAGTACTTC.

V is TRBV9 and J is TRBJ2-7, with a weak D call TRBD2 (5 bases). The germline V gene has CDR1 SGDLS and CDR2 YYNGEE. V was trimmed by 4 bases and J by 2 bases, leaving 13 bases between them. This CDR3 has 14 amino acids. The CDR3 region is CASSPPLATYEQYF. CDR3 sequence (DNA): TGTGCCAGCAGCCCCCCCCTAGCCACCTACGAGCAGTACTTC.

This clonotype turned up a few times. The chain recombines TRBV6-1 with TRBJ1-3; 7 nucleotides line up with TRBD1. CDR3 length: 11 residues. CDR1 and CDR2 from the germline V gene are MNHNS and SASEGT. The ends lost 6 bases at V and 16 bases at J; junction bases unmatched: 9. CDR3 sequence reads: CASSQGQEAYF. The CDR3 bases are TGTGCCAGCAGCCAAGGACAGGAGGCCTATTTT.

This clonotype was observed a handful of times. The chain links TRBV20-1 to TRBJ2-7; TRBD1 or TRBD2 may be the D gene (5 bases each). V shed 6 bases and J shed 2 bases, with 8 bases lying between them. This CDR3 spans 11 amino acids. Germline loops: CDR1 DFQATT, CDR2 SNEGSKA (reference sequence). CDR3 DNA: TGCAGTGCGGGGGATACCTACGAGCAGTACTTC. It specifies CSAGDTYEQYF.

This clonotype has only a few counts. The chain is built from TRBV9 and TRBJ2-2; D is uncertain. V lost 7 bases to trimming and J lost 4 bases, with 17 bases between them. The CDR3 is made up of 15 amino acids. Per the germline V gene, CDR1 is SGDLS and CDR2 is YYNGEE. This CDR3 reads CASSIRGSLTGELFF. In DNA, the CDR3 is TGTGCCAGCTCCATACGAGGCAGTCTCACCGGGGAGCTGTTTTTT.

This clonotype has just a few counts. The rearrangement links TRBV19 to TRBJ2-7; 7 bases are shared with TRBD2. The V gene's germline CDR1 is LNHDA and CDR2 SQIVND (reference sequence). V dropped 5 bases and J dropped 1; count of bases not matched to a gene: 5. The CDR3 loop spans 14 amino acids. The DNA for the CDR3 is TGTGCCAGTAGTCCGCGGGAGCCATCCTACGAGCAGTACTTC. It is translated as CASSPREPSYEQYF.

This clonotype has only one observation. The chain employs TRBV3-1 and TRBJ1-2; D gene ambiguous. V lost 0 bases and J lost 8, with 13 bases in between. Germline loops: CDR1 LGHDT, CDR2 YNNKEL (reference sequence). The CDR3 extends over 14 amino acids. CDR3 protein: CASSQDSRVYGYTF. CDR3 bases: TGTGCCAGCAGCCAAGACAGCCGAGTTTACGGCTACACCTTC.

This clonotype showed up just a few times. The chain joins TRBV11-3 to TRBJ2-5; TRBD2 matches at 7 bases. The CDR3 is made up of 15 amino acids. Germline V CDR1 and CDR2: SGHNT, YENEEA. V lost 2 bases and J lost 8; bases outside the gene matches: 11. The CDR3 here is CASSLSPAGSPTQYF. The CDR3 coding sequence is TGTGCCAGCAGCTTAAGCCCAGCGGGATCCCCAACCCAGTACTTC.

This clonotype occurred once. This rearrangement joins TRBV7-3 to TRBJ2-6; the D call may be TRBD1 or TRBD2 (5 bases each). Per germline, CDR1 SGHTA and CDR2 FQGTGA. The V end lost 2 bases, the J end lost 2 bases, and 7 bases lay between the germline ends. CDR3 length equals 15 residues. The CDR3 here is CASSLWGTGANVLTF. The CDR3 region has the DNA TGTGCCAGCAGCTTATGGGGGACTGGGGCCAACGTCCTGACTTTC. Using reference TRBV7-3 and TRBJ2-6 for the parts outside the CDR3, the full variable domain is GAGVSQTPSNKVTEKGKYVELRCDPISGHTALYWYRQSLGQGPEFLIYFQGTGAADDSGLPNDRFFAVRPEGSVSTLKIQRTERGDSAVYLCASSLWGTGANVLTFGAGSRLTVL.

This clonotype appeared a few times. The rearrangement joins TRBV20-1 to TRBJ2-1, with D possibly called TRBD1 or TRBD2 (5 bases each). Germline values: CDR1 DFQATT, CDR2 SNEGSKA (reference sequence). V lost 4 bases and J lost 2, with 15 bases in between. This CDR3 region has 15 residues. The DNA of the CDR3 is TGCAGTGCTACCCCCCGCTGGGGGACCTACAATGAGCAGTTCTTC. Its translation: CSATPRWGTYNEQFF.

This chain uses TRBV7-3 with TRBJ1-1; no reliable D call. The CDR3 spans 10 residues. V was cut by 10 bases and J by 5 bases, with 8 bases left in between. Germline-derived CDR1 and CDR2 are SGHTA and FQGTGA. DNA of the CDR3: TGTGCCATCTTGGGGACTGAAGCTTTCTTT. Its protein is CAILGTEAFF.

This clonotype showed up just a few times. The chain couples TRBV5-4 to TRBJ2-7; no clear D. The CDR3 spans 12 residues. The V end lost 4 bases, the J end lost 5 bases, and 10 bases lay between the germline ends. Germline V gene lookup returns CDR1 SGHNT and CDR2 YYREEE (reference sequence). The CDR3 DNA is TGTGCCAGCAGCACCTCTAGAGACGAGCAGTACTTC. Its translation: CASSTSRDEQYF.

This clonotype was picked up a small number of times. V is TRBV18 and J is TRBJ2-2, with TRBD1 matching 8 bases. CDR3 length: 15 amino acids. Germline V gives CDR1 KGHSH, CDR2 LQKENI. The ends lost 3 bases at V and 7 bases at J; junction bases unmatched: 7. The CDR3 region is CASSPGQGRHGELFF. CDR3 coding DNA: TGTGCCAGCTCACCTGGACAGGGTCGGCACGGGGAGCTGTTTTTT. Full variable domain (missing parts from reference TRBV18 and TRBJ2-2): NAGVMQNPRHLVRRRGQEARLRCSPMKGHSHVYWYRQLPEEGLKFMVYLQKENIIDESGMPKERFSAEFPKEGPSILRIQQVVRGDSAAYFCASSPGQGRHGELFFGEGSRLTVL.

Concerning this clonotype itself: A much larger clone differs by one base, so this may be a read error. The chain carries TRBV6-2 or TRBV6-3 and TRBJ1-5; D not resolved. The length of the CDR3 is 16 residues. Germline CDR1 and CDR2: MNHEY and SVGEGT. CDR3 in amino acids: CASSYADLRSNQPRHF. The CDR3 nucleotides are TGTGCCAGCAGTTACGCCGATCTGAGAAGCAATCAGCCCCGGCATTTT.

This chain joins TRBV4-1 and TRBJ1-1; TRBD1 aligns across 7 bases. Germline V CDR1 and CDR2: MGHRA, YSYEKL. J lost 1 base, V lost 3 bases, and 5 bases had no gene match. This CDR3 contains 15 residues. DNA for the CDR3: TGCGCCAGCAGCCACTTACGGGACAGGAACACTGAAGCTTTCTTT. Translation gives CASSHLRDRNTEAFF.

At least ten counts were recorded for this clonotype. The chain is built from TRBV27 and TRBJ1-2; D perhaps matches TRBD1 (5 bases). The CDR3 is made up of 14 amino acids. The germline V gene encodes CDR1 MNHEY and CDR2 SMNVEV (reference sequence). The V gene lost 4 bases and the J gene lost 6 bases, with 15 bases spanning the gap. The CDR3 loop reads CASSSPGQGDGYTF. CDR3 sequence (DNA): TGTGCCAGCAGTTCCCCCGGGCAGGGAGATGGCTACACCTTC.

At least ten counts were recorded for this clonotype. The rearrangement links TRBV2 to TRBJ1-6; 7 positions agree with TRBD1. The J segment lost 6 bases and the V segment lost 2 bases, leaving 10 bases of the junction unmatched. The CDR3 spans 17 residues. Germline V CDR1 and CDR2: SNHLY, FYNNEI. The DNA for the CDR3 is TGTGCCAGCAGTGAAACGCGGGCAGGGGGGATTAATTCACCCCTCCACTTT. The encoded protein is CASSETRAGGINSPLHF.

Comments on this clonotype: Being one base from a much bigger clone, this may be a read error. Because the CDR3 is missing its conserved closing phenylalanine or tryptophan, this is likely a read error. V and J are TRBV12-3 or TRBV12-4 and TRBJ2-2, with no clear D. This CDR3 is built from 14 residues. The V end lost 6 bases, the J end lost 7 bases, and 15 bases lay between the germline ends. CDR3 amino acids: CASSPAWDVGELFL. CDR3 in DNA: TGTGCCAGCAGCCCCGCATGGGATGTCGGGGAGCTGTTTCTT.

This chain links TRBV12-3 or TRBV12-4 with TRBJ2-1, with a tentative D call TRBD2 (5 bases). The V end lost 6 bases, the J end lost 2 bases, and 11 bases lay between the germline ends. The CDR3 consists of 14 residues. As DNA, the CDR3 is TGTGCCAGCAGCTGGACGAGGGCCTACAATGAGCAGTTCTTC. Translating gives CASSWTRAYNEQFF.

A few counts support this clonotype. This may arise from a read error, as a much more abundant clone is one base away. The chain carries TRBV15 and TRBJ2-7, with 7 bases fitting TRBD1. Germline V gene sequence: CDR1 LNHNV, CDR2 YYDKDF (reference sequence). This CDR3 is built from 15 residues. The CDR3: CATSSARDSQYEQCF. CDR3 nucleotides: TGTGCCACCAGCAGCGCTCGGGACAGCCAGTACGAGCAGTGCTTC.